One T cell receptor beta chain is described in this entry. As originally analysed: Amplification with reference gene primers provided the estimates of nucleated cell counts. Method: immunoSEQ multiplex PCR; TCRdb's copy keeps in-frame clones and lacks some. The V and J calls and clone size come from that table; D and trimming were worked out from the DNA. This sample has 200,000 to 300,000 clones, with roughly 80% found just once. Germline V gives CDR1 SGHRS, CDR2 YFSETQ. The ends lost 4 bases at V and 5 bases at J; junction bases unmatched: 6. The CDR3 spans 14 residues. The sample comes from a study of blood T cell repertoires in COVID-19. On the study more broadly: There were acute and convalescent COVID-19 samples, and they came from the United States, Italy and Spain. PBMCs, B-cell-depleted T cells, or T cells provided the cDNA or gDNA that made up the material.

The clonotype was recovered from an elderly woman with acute or convalescent COVID-19. The genes are TRBV5-1 and TRBJ2-5, with TRBD2 matching over 9 bases. The sequenced sample consisted of peripheral blood. The CDR3 loop is CASSVAGAWETQYF. CDR3 bases: TGCGCCAGCAGCGTAGCGGGGGCATGGGAGACCCAGTACTTC.